This is a list of T cell receptor beta chains from one sample in a study of T cell responses to AZD1222 COVID-19 vaccine. The repertoire was sequenced with immunoSEQ multiplex PCR; TCRdb's copy has only in-frame clones and lacks some. The sample comprises 25,000 to 35,000 clones, more than 70% of which are singletons, and roughly 6% rests with the top ten. Sequencing was performed on peripheral blood, taken on day 0 of AZD1222 vaccination. These receptors came from an adult in good health. Each CDR3 is given with its conserved first and last residue. Fields, in order: J gene, V gene, CDR3 length, CDR3 protein.

TRBJ2-7 | TRBV7-2 | 15 | CASSSQDGVSYEQYF
TRBJ2-2 | TRBV11-2 | 15 | CASSLEDSYTGELFF
TRBJ1-2 | TRBV18 | 14 | CASSLASRDYGYTF
TRBJ1-6 | TRBV24-1 | 14 | CATSGREAGSPLHF
TRBJ2-7 | TRBV3-1/TRBV3-2 | 16 | CASSQGPGGLSYEQYF
TRBJ1-2 | TRBV3-1/TRBV3-2 | 13 | CASSPAQVSGYTF
TRBJ2-1 | TRBV19 | 17 | CASSIVGTGVRYNEQFF
TRBJ1-5 | TRBV9 | 15 | CASAKGQGENQPQHF
TRBJ1-4 | TRBV4-1 | 16 | CASSQAAGLTNEKLFF
TRBJ2-3 | TRBV5-1 | 15 | CASSPGTTSTDTQYF